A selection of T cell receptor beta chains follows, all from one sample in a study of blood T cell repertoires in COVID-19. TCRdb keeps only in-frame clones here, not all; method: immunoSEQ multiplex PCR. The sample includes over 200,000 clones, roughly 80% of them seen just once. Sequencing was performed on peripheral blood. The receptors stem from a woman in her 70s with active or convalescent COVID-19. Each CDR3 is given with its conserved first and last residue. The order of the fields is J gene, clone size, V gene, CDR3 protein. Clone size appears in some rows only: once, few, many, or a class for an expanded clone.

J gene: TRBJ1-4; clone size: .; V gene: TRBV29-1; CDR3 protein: CSVFSGHHHEKLFF
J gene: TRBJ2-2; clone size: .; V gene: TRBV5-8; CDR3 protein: CASSFRQNTGELFF
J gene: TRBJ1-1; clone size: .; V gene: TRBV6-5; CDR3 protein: CASALVRGNTEAFF
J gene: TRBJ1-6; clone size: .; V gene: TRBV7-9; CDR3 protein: CASSAGQGYSPLHF
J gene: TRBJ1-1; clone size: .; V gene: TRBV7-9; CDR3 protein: CASSSMWGLTEAFF
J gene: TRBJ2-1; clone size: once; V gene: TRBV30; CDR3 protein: CAWSVRAGGLNEQFF
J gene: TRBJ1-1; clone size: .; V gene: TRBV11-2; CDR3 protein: CASSLVPTNTEAFF
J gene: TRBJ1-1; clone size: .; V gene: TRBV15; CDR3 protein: CATSRDYRDTEAFF
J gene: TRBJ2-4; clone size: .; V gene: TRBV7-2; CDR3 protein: CASSPQFNIQYF
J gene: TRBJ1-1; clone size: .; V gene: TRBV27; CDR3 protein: CASSLGQGVMNTEAFF
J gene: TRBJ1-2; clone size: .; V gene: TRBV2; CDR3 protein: CASIEGQGAYGYTF
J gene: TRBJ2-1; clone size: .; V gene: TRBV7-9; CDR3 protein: CASSFTGRDEQFF
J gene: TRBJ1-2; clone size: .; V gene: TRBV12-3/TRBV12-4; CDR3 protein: CASSSHSRVYTF
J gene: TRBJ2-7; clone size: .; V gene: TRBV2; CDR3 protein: CASRAGRTNLYEQYF
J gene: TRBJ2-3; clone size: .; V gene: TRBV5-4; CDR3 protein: CASSLRLAGLGDTQYF
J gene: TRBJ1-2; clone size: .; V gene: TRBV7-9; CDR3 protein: CASSFEAGNNYGYTF
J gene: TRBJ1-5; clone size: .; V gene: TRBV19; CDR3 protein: CASSWLLGQNQPQHF
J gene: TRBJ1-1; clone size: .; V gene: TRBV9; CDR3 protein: CASSVQFNTEAFF
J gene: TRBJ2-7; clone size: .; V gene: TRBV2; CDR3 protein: CASSGREANYEQYF
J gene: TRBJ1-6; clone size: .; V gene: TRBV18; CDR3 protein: CASSPSLDNGDSPLHF
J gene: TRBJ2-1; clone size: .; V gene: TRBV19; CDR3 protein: CASSIQSGRNNEQFF
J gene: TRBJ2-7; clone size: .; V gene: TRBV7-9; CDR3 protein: CASSSPLVPTYEQYF
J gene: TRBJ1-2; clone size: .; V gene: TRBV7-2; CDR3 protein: CASSLAGRGYGYTF
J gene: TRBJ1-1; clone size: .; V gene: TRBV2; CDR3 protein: CASNDREDTEAFF
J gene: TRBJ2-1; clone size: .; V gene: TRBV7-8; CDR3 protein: CASSTTSGRVGEQFF
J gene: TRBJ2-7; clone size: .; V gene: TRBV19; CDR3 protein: CASSISQGGTYEQYF
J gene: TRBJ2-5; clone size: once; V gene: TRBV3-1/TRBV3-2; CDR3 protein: CASGTSSETQYF
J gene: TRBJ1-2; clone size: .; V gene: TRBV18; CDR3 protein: CASSPVADYGYTF
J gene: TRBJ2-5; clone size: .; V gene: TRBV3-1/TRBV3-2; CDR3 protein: CASSQGGQGAGATQYF
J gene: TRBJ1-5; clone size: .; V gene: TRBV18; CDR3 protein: CASSPQTNGPQHF
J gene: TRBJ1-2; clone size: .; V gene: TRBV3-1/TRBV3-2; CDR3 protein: CASSQDSGAKKGGYTF
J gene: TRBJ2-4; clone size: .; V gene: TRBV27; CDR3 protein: CASSKRDGKNIQYF
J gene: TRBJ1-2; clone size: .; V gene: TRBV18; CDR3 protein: CASSPGTDYGYTF
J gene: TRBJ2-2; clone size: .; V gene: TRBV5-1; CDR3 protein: CASSLDPGGGELFF
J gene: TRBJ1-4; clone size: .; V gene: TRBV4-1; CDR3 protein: CASSPQWQGDEKLFF
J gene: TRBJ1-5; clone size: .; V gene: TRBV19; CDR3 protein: CASSPRQGALEQPQHF
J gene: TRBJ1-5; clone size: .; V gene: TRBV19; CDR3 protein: CASSRYMTQHF
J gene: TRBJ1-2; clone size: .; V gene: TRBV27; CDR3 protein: CASSSDYRDHGYTF
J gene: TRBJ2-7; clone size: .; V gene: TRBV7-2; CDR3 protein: CASSLRSVPEQYF
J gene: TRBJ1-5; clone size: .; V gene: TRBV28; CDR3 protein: CASSSRRPQHF
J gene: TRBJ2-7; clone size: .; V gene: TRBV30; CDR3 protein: CAWSNGQTYEQYF
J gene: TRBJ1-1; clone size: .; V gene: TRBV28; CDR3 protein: CASSSAQGQIAAEAFF
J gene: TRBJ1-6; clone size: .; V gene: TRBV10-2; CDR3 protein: CASNTGGNSPLHF
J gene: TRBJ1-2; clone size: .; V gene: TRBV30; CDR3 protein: CAWSVRVRGGFYGYTF
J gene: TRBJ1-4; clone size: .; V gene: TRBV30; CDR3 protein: CAWSAHRGQVDEKLFF
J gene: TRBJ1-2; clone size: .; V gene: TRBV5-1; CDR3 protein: CASSLIRGEGYGYTF
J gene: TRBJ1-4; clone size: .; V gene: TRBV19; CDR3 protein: CASTLRGQFNEKLFF
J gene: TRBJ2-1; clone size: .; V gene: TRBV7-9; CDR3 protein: CASSPWTSGRYNEQFF
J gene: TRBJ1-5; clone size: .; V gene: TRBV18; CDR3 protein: CASSPSRDQPQHF